The present TCR beta chain was sequenced within a study of PD-1 blockade in classical Hodgkin lymphoma. Study-wide findings and caveats: By C4D1, CD4+ diversity increased significantly, especially in complete responders. Baseline TCR diversity was reportedly lower in newly diagnosed patients than in healthy donors. It was reported as lower still in relapsed/refractory patients.

Deletions cut 4 bases from V and 0 bases from J, with 10 bases between. Looked up from germline, CDR1 is KGHSH and CDR2 is LQKENI. The CDR3 has 15 amino acids. Time point here: cycle 4 day 1 (C4D1), after five to seven weeks of nivolumab. No patient escaped relapse after autologous stem cell transplantation, and brentuximab vedotin exposure varied. The assay was immunoSEQ multiplex PCR, and TCRdb's table has in-frame clones only and misses some. The sample yields some 24,000 clones, about 88% seen once. This clone was detected once. The antigen is undetermined. V usage is TRBV18 and J usage is TRBJ1-3; perhaps TRBD1 as D (6 bases). Sequenced here: peripheral blood mononuclear cells (PBMCs), sampled before the fourth cycle of nivolumab. This sequence was found in a human donor with classical Hodgkin lymphoma. The CDR3 is CASSRTAGSGNTIYF. The CDR3 region has the DNA TGTGCCAGCTCACGGACAGCCGGCTCTGGAAACACCATATATTTT.